Described below is a single TCR beta chain sequence and its context. The CDR3 spans 14 residues. Trimming removed 0 bases from V and 5 bases from J, with 11 bases in between. Germline assignment: CDR1 PRHDT and CDR2 FYEKMQ (reference sequence). The data originate from a study of blood T cell repertoires in COVID-19. Study summary: Samples of COVID-19 (acute and convalescent) were obtained from the United States, Italy and Spain. Sources were T cells, B-cell-depleted T cells, or PBMCs; the material itself was cDNA or gDNA.

Source study methods: Amplification from reference gene primers served as the basis for estimated nucleated cell counts. Clones were sequenced by immunoSEQ multiplex PCR, and TCRdb holds only the in-frame ones, with some missing. V, J and clone size derive from that table, while D and trimming were established from the DNA sequence. Counted here are 400,000 to 550,000 clones, roughly 90% occurring once; the ten biggest clones make up about 4.5%. Sequencing was done on a sample of peripheral blood. The TCR originated in a woman aged 25 to 39 with acute or convalescent COVID-19. The chain combines TRBV13 with TRBJ2-7; D is ambiguous. CDR3 DNA: TGTGCCAGCAGCTTAGGACGGAGAGGCCACGAGCAGTACTTC. The encoded protein is CASSLGRRGHEQYF.